Described below is a single T cell receptor (beta chain) sequence and its context. The data were obtained in a study of control samples from healthy donors and cancer patients. Libraries were prepared by immunoSEQ multiplex PCR; TCRdb keeps only in-frame clonotypes and omits some of them. The repertoire holds 65,000 to 90,000 clones, with less than 95% as singletons. CDR1 is SGHRS and CDR2 is YFSETQ in the germline V gene. V was clipped by 4 bases and J by 5 bases, with 10 bases between them. This CDR3 spans 14 amino acids. The origin of this receptor is a woman in her twenties or thirties in good health. Material: blood. The chain joins TRBV5-1 to TRBJ1-6; D perhaps matches TRBD1 (5 bases). The CDR3 sequence is CASSPTGDNSPLHF. CDR3 DNA: TGCGCCAGCAGCCCCACGGGGGATAATTCACCCCTCCACTTT. Drawing the rest from reference TRBV5-1 and TRBJ1-6, the complete variable domain is KAGVTQTPRYLIKTRGQQVTLSCSPISGHRSVSWYQQTPGQGLQFLFEYFSETQRNKGNFPGRFSGRQFSNSRSEMNVSTLELGDSALYLCASSPTGDNSPLHFGNGTRLTVT.